The clone carrying this TCR beta chain was seen a handful of times. Antigen unknown. The sample's treatment: approximately 11-day PBMC culture with coronavirus spike peptide pools or control peptides (ViraFEST assay). The source of the sample is a study of vaccination and CD4 T cells after COVID-19. Cultured CD4+ T cell DNA underwent sequencing with the Oncomine TCR Beta short-read assay. Using its own MiXCR run on the PCR reads, TCRdb lists one record per CDR3 protein. The sample has about 14,000 distinct CDR3 sequences, 40% seen once. The receptor's source is a human donor who had recovered from COVID-19. What was sequenced was CD4+ T cells from blood, cultured in vitro.

The CDR3 here is CSAPRTSGRGVGTGELFF. The CDR3 bases are TGCAGTGCTCCCCGGACTAGCGGGAGGGGGGTGGGCACCGGGGAGCTGTTTTTT. The chain employs TRBV20-1 and TRBJ2-2; 15 positions agree with TRBD2. Germline V gives CDR1 DFQATT, CDR2 SNEGSKA (reference sequence). J was trimmed by 4 bases and V by 5 bases; bases with no gene match: 11. The CDR3 has 18 amino acids.